This T cell receptor (beta chain) was profiled in a study of cytomegalovirus exposure and HLA in healthy donors. The CDR3 has 16 amino acids. J lost 3 bases, V lost 2 bases, and 8 bases had no gene match. Germline V CDR1 and CDR2: SEHNR, FQNEAQ (reference sequence). In the PCR, 60 Vbeta and 13 Jbeta primers were used. Measured with immunoSEQ multiplex PCR; TCRdb has only the in-frame clones, and not every one. Its listing shows 180,000 or so clones. The sample consisted of PBMCs. This sequence was found in a boy aged 10-17 years in good health and CMV-seronegative. The chain is built from TRBV7-9 and TRBJ2-3; 7 bases line up with TRBD2. The CDR3 region is CASSLPHVGGTDTQYF. As DNA, the CDR3 is TGTGCCAGCAGCTTACCTCACGTCGGGGGGACAGATACGCAGTATTTT.